A single sample gave rise to the 27 T cell receptor beta chains below, sequenced in a study of human CD8 memory T cell subsets. Libraries for TCR beta were constructed using UMI-labeled 5' RACE. TCRdb reprocessed the 5' RACE reads and keeps a single row for each CDR3 protein, giving no DNA. This sample contains about 17,000 distinct CDR3 sequences. The sample consisted of CD8+ stem-like memory T cells (TSCM and TCM) sorted from PBMCs. Subset specified: stem-like memory CD8 T cells (TSTEM), CCR7+ PD-1- TIGIT-. The receptors originated from a human donor in good health.

The CDR3 region is CSAYTLSLYEQFF. V gene TRBV20-1 combines with J gene TRBJ2-1. Germline CDR1 DFQATT, CDR2 SNEGSKA (reference sequence). The CDR3 spans 13 residues.

Here the CDR3 reads CASTGTRNQPQHF. The chain recombines TRBV19 with TRBJ1-5; the D call from TCRdb, TRBD1, cannot be confirmed without DNA. The germline gives CDR1 LNHDA, CDR2 SQIVND (reference sequence). The CDR3 extends over 13 amino acids.

The rearrangement uses TRBV28 and TRBJ2-3; TCRdb's D call, TRBD1, is unchecked because there is no DNA. The CDR3 is made up of 19 amino acids. CDR1 is MDHEN and CDR2 is SYDVKM in the germline V gene. This CDR3 reads CASRQHIIPGHALSDTQYF.

The chain is built from TRBV12-3 or TRBV12-4 and TRBJ2-7; the D call from TCRdb, TRBD1, cannot be confirmed without DNA. This CDR3 contains 16 residues. The CDR3 loop reads CASSLEQTGRSYEQYF.

This sequence joins TRBV6-5 and TRBJ2-1; TCRdb returns TRBD2, unconfirmable since there is no DNA. CDR3 length equals 13 residues. Looked up from germline, CDR1 is MNHEY and CDR2 is SVGAGI. The CDR3 is CASSQREYNEQFF.

The CDR3 here is CASSLELAGDTQYF. The chain has TRBV12-3 or TRBV12-4 and TRBJ2-3; the D gene TCRdb calls, TRBD2, cannot be checked with no DNA. The CDR3 has 14 residues.

The chain carries TRBV7-9 and TRBJ2-5; the TCRdb D gene call, TRBD1, has no DNA to confirm it. This CDR3 comprises 16 residues. Germline values: CDR1 SEHNR, CDR2 FQNEAQ (reference sequence). Here the CDR3 reads CASSLVDRGRPETQYF.

The rearrangement uses TRBV28 and TRBJ2-5. CDR3 length equals 16 residues. The V gene's germline CDR1 is MDHEN and CDR2 SYDVKM. This CDR3 is CASSLSLAEYQETQYF.

The gene calls are TRBV6-2 or TRBV6-3 and TRBJ2-7; TCRdb outputs TRBD2, but without DNA this stays unchecked. CDR1 MNHEY and CDR2 SVGEGT come from the germline V gene. The CDR3 extends over 14 amino acids. The CDR3 spells CAISKGRGWYEQYF.

The CDR3: CASSLEVTWGTEAFF. The V gene is TRBV7-9, the J gene TRBJ1-1. The CDR3 sequence is 15 residues long. Germline V gene sequence: CDR1 SEHNR, CDR2 FQNEAQ (reference sequence).

The rearrangement links TRBV9 to TRBJ2-1. There are 12 residues in the CDR3. Germline V gene sequence: CDR1 SGDLS, CDR2 YYNGEE. This CDR3 reads CASSVAYNEQFF.

The chain carries TRBV7-9 and TRBJ1-6. The germline V gene encodes CDR1 SEHNR and CDR2 FQNEAQ (reference sequence). The CDR3 is 17 residues long. This CDR3 is CASSSWRDRTGLSPLHF.

The chain joins TRBV7-3 to TRBJ1-5; there is no DNA to check the TCRdb D call of TRBD1. This CDR3 has 16 amino acids. From germline, CDR1 is SGHTA and CDR2 FQGTGA. Here the CDR3 reads CASSLTGGLSNQPQHF.

By frequency, this clonotype registers medium-sized. The chain recombines TRBV28 with TRBJ1-6; lacking DNA, the TRBD1 call made by TCRdb goes unchecked. The CDR3 runs to 18 residues. The germline V gene has CDR1 MDHEN and CDR2 SYDVKM. This CDR3 is CASSSGTSDGTYNSPLHF.

The rearrangement joins TRBV7-2 to TRBJ2-3. Germline loops: CDR1 SGHTA, CDR2 FQGNSA. This CDR3 comprises 15 residues. CDR3 residues: CASSLSVQSTDTQYF.

The chain combines TRBV23-1 with TRBJ2-5; TCRdb lists TRBD2, though no DNA is available to test this call. TRBV23-1 is placed among ORFs of uncertain function. The CDR3 consists of 15 residues. Here the CDR3 reads CASSQSEGSQETQYF.

The CDR3: CSVGRDRVTGELFF. The chain recombines TRBV29-1 with TRBJ2-2; absent DNA, TCRdb's TRBD1 call cannot be checked. Germline V gives CDR1 SQVTM, CDR2 ANQGSEA. The CDR3 covers 14 residues.

The chain joins TRBV28 to TRBJ2-1; TCRdb reports TRBD1, a call that lacks DNA to check it against. The CDR3 has 13 residues. Looked up from germline, CDR1 is MDHEN and CDR2 is SYDVKM. This chain's CDR3 is CASSIQQGSEQFF.

J is TRBJ2-1 and V is TRBV10-2. CDR1 is WSHSY, CDR2 SAAADI, per germline. The CDR3 contains 15 residues. CDR3 residues: CASTVDSSSYNEQFF.

The chain employs TRBV7-6 and TRBJ2-7; the D call of TRBD1 rests on TCRdb alone, since no DNA is present to check it. The V gene's germline CDR1 is SGHVS and CDR2 FNYEAQ. The CDR3 has 13 amino acids. The CDR3 reads CASSATGSYEQYF.

The rearrangement links TRBV7-2 to TRBJ2-1; TCRdb's D gene call, TRBD2, goes unchecked for lack of DNA. There are 16 residues in the CDR3. Per the germline V gene, CDR1 is SGHTA and CDR2 is FQGNSA. CDR3: CASSLLYRLAGDEQFF.

This clonotype is deemed medium-sized by its frequency. The chain couples TRBV12-3 or TRBV12-4 to TRBJ2-3; TCRdb gives TRBD2 as the D gene, but with no DNA this cannot be confirmed. The CDR3 is 15 residues long. CDR3 protein: CASSVSGRVTDTQYF.

The chain combines TRBV27 with TRBJ2-4; TCRdb's D call of TRBD1 is untestable without DNA. There are 13 residues in the CDR3. From germline, CDR1 is MNHEY and CDR2 SMNVEV (reference sequence). The CDR3 protein is CASSLDRGNIQYF.

The chain recombines TRBV30 with TRBJ2-5; the TRBD2 assignment by TCRdb is unverifiable without DNA. This CDR3 is built from 18 residues. In germline, CDR1 is GTSNPN, CDR2 SVGIG (reference sequence). The CDR3 sequence is CAWSGRSPLGPGTEIQYF.

The chain is built from TRBV3-1 and TRBJ2-5; no DNA is available, so the TRBD1 call from TCRdb remains unchecked. Germline V lookup: CDR1 LGHDT, CDR2 YNNKEL (reference sequence). This CDR3 has 15 residues. This chain's CDR3 is CASSHRDRGAVAQYF.

The V gene is TRBV11-2, the J gene TRBJ2-7; TCRdb designates TRBD1, a call that cannot be tested without DNA. The CDR3 length is 14 residues. Looked up from germline, CDR1 is SGHAT and CDR2 is FQNNGV. The CDR3 is CASSPGDRSYEQYF.

This sequence joins TRBV12-3 or TRBV12-4 and TRBJ1-1; TCRdb outputs TRBD1, but without DNA this stays unchecked. The CDR3 has 17 residues. The CDR3 sequence: CASSLRSMDSLNTEAFF.